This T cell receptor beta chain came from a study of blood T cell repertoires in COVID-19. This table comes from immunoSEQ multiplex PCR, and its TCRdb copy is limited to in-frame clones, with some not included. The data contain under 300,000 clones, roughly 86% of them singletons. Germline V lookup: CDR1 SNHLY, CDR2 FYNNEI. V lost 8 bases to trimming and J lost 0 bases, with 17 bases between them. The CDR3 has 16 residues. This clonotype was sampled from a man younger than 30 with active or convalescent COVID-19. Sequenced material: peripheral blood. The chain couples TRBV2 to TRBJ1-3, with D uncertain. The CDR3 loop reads CASDPGRILSGNTIYF. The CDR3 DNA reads TGTGCCAGCGATCCGGGGAGGATTCTCTCTGGAAACACCATATATTTT.